This TCR beta chain was profiled in a study of shared T cell receptors in the human thymus. Germline CDR1 LNHNV, CDR2 YYDKDF (reference sequence). V was pared by 0 bases and J by 1 base, with 9 bases between. This CDR3 contains 15 residues. Generated by immunoSEQ multiplex PCR, the TCRdb table keeps only in-frame clones and is missing some. The sample includes over 350,000 clones, around 95% of them seen just once. The receptor comes from a human donor. This chain uses TRBV15 with TRBJ1-1, with D unclear. Material: thymocytes. The CDR3: CATSRDRARNTEAFF. In nucleotides, the CDR3 is TGTGCCACCAGCAGAGATCGGGCGAGGAACACTGAAGCTTTCTTT.